Detailed here is one T cell receptor (beta chain). It lacks a known antigen. Base qualities are not recorded, but no much larger clone differs from it by a single base. The library was made by the immunoSEQ multiplex PCR assay. The table was pulled from immuneACCESS by TCRdb, which kept in-frame rearrangements only. Such tables lose some clones; where checked, under half of the loss comes from unresolved V genes, and the rest has no known cause. The sample has tens of thousands of clones on record, around nine tenths of them singletons. The ten largest clones take up around 17% of the sample. Focal radiation therapy combined with CTLA-4 blockade (ipilimumab) was tested in patients with chemo-refractory metastatic non-small-cell lung cancer. Relative to germline, V is 3 bases shorter and J is 1 base shorter, with 12 bases between their ends. From cysteine to phenylalanine, the CDR3 is 15 amino acids long. The only DNA kept is the CDR3, 45 bases in frame from the first base. CDR1 SGHTA and CDR2 FQGNSA were looked up in the germline V gene.

This sample is part of a study of radiotherapy plus CTLA-4 blockade in lung cancer (dated by TCRdb to the late 2010s). Study-wide context: Among enrolled patients, roughly 20% had an objective response and 31% reached disease control. What the work shows at the level of the full study, not this receptor alone: After treatment with radiotherapy and ipilimumab, TCR clones that originated in tumors expanded in peripheral blood. Increased serum interferon-beta after radiation, together with early dynamic changes in blood T cell clones, were reported to be the strongest predictors of response.

In this chain, TRBV7-2 is recombined with TRBJ1-1; TRBD1 could be the D gene, as 6 bases match. The TCR comes from a human donor with non-small cell lung cancer that progressed on radiotherapy plus ipilimumab. Sequencing used peripheral blood, obtained from a patient treated with radiotherapy plus ipilimumab. CDR3 reads: CASSFGGPRNTEAFF. The sequence in DNA is TGTGCCAGCAGCTTTGGGGGGCCCAGGAACACTGAAGCTTTCTTT.